The subject of this entry is one T cell receptor (beta chain). Its specificity is unknown. The length of the CDR3 is 15 residues. Trimming pared 3 bases from V and 1 base from J, leaving 13 bases between. Per germline, CDR1 SGDLS and CDR2 YYNGEE. This entry belongs to a study of cytomegalovirus exposure and HLA in healthy donors. Overall study findings and caveats: Some TCR beta chains (around 160 of them) were listed as cytomegalovirus-associated. Most of the TCR beta V segments (in an earlier analysis) were productive either about 87% or about 30% of the time.

The PCR contained 60 Vbeta and 13 Jbeta primers. The table came from immunoSEQ multiplex PCR; TCRdb's copy has only in-frame clones and leaves some out. The profile covers about 89,000 clones, with around 86% appearing a single time and approximately 10% taken by the ten largest. Material for sequencing was PBMCs. The clonotype originates from a man aged 30-40 years in good health and CMV-seropositive. The rearrangement links TRBV9 to TRBJ1-1, with D possibly matching TRBD1 (6 bases). This CDR3 reads CASSAAGTRNTEAFF. As DNA, the CDR3 is TGTGCCAGCAGCGCGGCCGGGACAAGGAACACTGAAGCTTTCTTT.